Below are 6 T cell receptor beta chains sequenced from a single sample in a study of cytomegalovirus exposure and HLA in healthy donors. This PCR relied on a set of 60 Vbeta primers and 13 Jbeta primers. Profiled with immunoSEQ multiplex PCR; TCRdb holds only in-frame clones, not every one. The sample has tens of thousands of clones; the top ten hold around 2.1%. Sequencing was performed on PBMCs. Every receptor here comes from a woman under 30 in good health and CMV-seronegative.

The V call is TRBV6-1, the J call TRBJ2-7; 7 bases map to TRBD1. J gave up 5 bases and V 1 base, and 2 bases lay outside the gene matches. Looked up from germline, CDR1 is MNHNS and CDR2 is SASEGT. The CDR3 has 13 residues. The CDR3 DNA sequence: TGTGCCAGCAGTGAAGGGACAGGCAACGAGCAGTACTTC. Translated, it gives CASSEGTGNEQYF.

The chain has TRBV7-9 and TRBJ2-3, with 7 bases that match TRBD2. The CDR3 is made up of 16 amino acids. V was pared by 2 bases and J by 4 bases, with 9 bases of the junction left unmatched. Germline assignment: CDR1 SEHNR and CDR2 FQNEAQ (reference sequence). The CDR3 is CASSLSSGGTSDTQYF. The CDR3 nucleotides read TGTGCCAGCAGCTTATCCTCGGGGGGAACATCAGATACGCAGTATTTT.

The J gene is TRBJ2-7, the V gene TRBV5-4; D is undetermined. The germline V and J ends were trimmed by 0 bases and 6 bases, with 7 bases remaining between them. The CDR3 runs 12 residues. Germline assignment: CDR1 SGHNT and CDR2 YYREEE (reference sequence). The CDR3 loop reads CASSLDEFEQYF. The CDR3 DNA sequence: TGTGCCAGCAGCTTGGACGAGTTCGAGCAGTACTTC.

The chain carries TRBV6-1 and TRBJ2-3; tentatively, D is TRBD1 (5 bases). CDR1 and CDR2 from the germline V gene are MNHNS and SASEGT. Deletions cut 1 base from V and 2 bases from J, with 10 bases between. This CDR3 has 15 amino acids. The CDR3 nucleotides are TGTGCCAGCAGTGAAGTTGGCAGGGCCACAGATACGCAGTATTTT. Translation gives CASSEVGRATDTQYF.

The V gene is TRBV2, the J gene TRBJ2-3; 7 bases align to TRBD1. The V gene end was trimmed by 6 bases and the J gene end by 1 base; junction bases not matched to a gene: 4. Germline V gene data show CDR1 as SNHLY and CDR2 as FYNNEI. The CDR3 is made up of 14 amino acids. DNA of the CDR3: TGTGCCAGCAGGACCGGGACAGGCACAGATACGCAGTATTTT. Amino acids: CASRTGTGTDTQYF.

The V gene is TRBV9, the J gene TRBJ1-6, with 7 bases that match TRBD1. J lost 7 bases, V lost 0 bases, and 4 bases had no gene match. The CDR3 consists of 15 residues. CDR1 is SGDLS, CDR2 YYNGEE, per germline. CDR3 loop: CASSVGQGVNSPLHF. CDR3 in DNA: TGTGCCAGCAGCGTAGGGCAGGGGGTAAATTCACCCCTCCACTTT. Full variable domain (outside the CDR3, taken from reference TRBV9 and TRBJ1-6): DSGVTQTPKHLITATGQRVTLRCSPRSGDLSVYWYQQSLDQGLQFLIQYYNGEERAKGNILERFSAQQFPDLHSELNLSSLELGDSALYFCASSVGQGVNSPLHFGNGTRLTVT.